These 8 T cell receptor beta chains share one sample of origin, sequenced in a study of T-cell reconstitution after alpha-beta-depleted transplantation in children. Preparation of the TCRbeta library used unique molecular identifiers. MiXCR was run by TCRdb on the PCR reads, yielding one entry per CDR3 protein. This sample has fewer than 400,000 distinct CDR3 sequences, with roughly 20% found just once. Sample: PBMCs from the stem cell graft donor, taken from the stem cell graft. The source is a human donor who donated a stem cell graft to a child with acute myeloid leukemia.

The genes are TRBV7-3 and TRBJ2-3, with D possibly matching TRBD1 (5 bases). Trimming took off 5 bases at V and 7 bases at J, with 10 bases between the two ends. The CDR3 length is 12 residues. Per the germline V gene, CDR1 is SGHTA and CDR2 is FQGTGA. The CDR3 region has the DNA TGTGCCAGCAGCCTCGGACATAATACGCAGTATTTT. Translation gives CASSLGHNTQYF.

This clonotype came up many times. The rearrangement joins TRBV29-1 to TRBJ1-1; D gene unclear. Germline V gives CDR1 SQVTM, CDR2 ANQGSEA. The CDR3 is 10 amino acids. The V and J ends lost 6 bases and 3 bases respectively, with 5 bases between them. For the CDR3, the DNA is TGCAGCGTGGGAGACACTGAAGCTTTCTTT. Amino acid sequence: CSVGDTEAFF.

J is TRBJ2-2 and V is TRBV7-8; 14 nucleotides line up with TRBD2. CDR3 size: 18 residues. After removal of 10 bases from V and 5 bases from J, the junction contained 15 bases not matched to a gene. Per the germline V gene, CDR1 is SGHVS and CDR2 is FQNEAQ. CDR3 protein: CAILVTSGRGPLTGELFF. The CDR3 DNA is TGTGCCATCCTCGTGACTAGCGGGAGGGGCCCCCTAACCGGGGAGCTGTTTTTT. Combining the CDR3 with reference TRBV7-8 and TRBJ2-2 gives the whole variable domain GAGVSQSPRYKVAKRGQDVALRCDPISGHVSLFWYQQALGQGPEFLTYFQNEAQLDKSGLPSDRFFAERPEGSVSTLKIQRTQQEDSAVYLCAILVTSGRGPLTGELFFGEGSRLTVL.

This clonotype has just a few counts. The V call is TRBV4-1, the J call TRBJ2-2; 7 bases align to TRBD2. Unmatched junction bases numbered 4, after V lost 10 bases and J lost 5 bases. This CDR3 region has 12 residues. CDR1 is MGHRA, CDR2 YSYEKL, per germline. CDR3 coding DNA: TGCGCCACCGGGGGGTCGACCGGGGAGCTGTTTTTT. This translates into CATGGSTGELFF.

The J gene is TRBJ1-6, the V gene TRBV6-5, with D perhaps matching TRBD1 (6 bases). This CDR3 region has 18 residues. V lost 2 bases and J 4 bases, leaving 18 bases between the germline ends. From germline, CDR1 is MNHEY and CDR2 SVGAGI. The CDR3 region is CASSYGMSGEYYNSPLHF. Written as DNA, the CDR3 is TGTGCCAGCAGTTACGGAATGTCAGGGGAGTATTATAATTCACCCCTCCACTTT.

This chain links TRBV10-3 with TRBJ2-4, with 7 bases matching TRBD1. Germline trimming cut 3 bases from V and 3 bases from J; bases unmatched to any gene: 11. Germline CDR1 is ENHRY and CDR2 is SYGVKD. The CDR3 length is 17 residues. CDR3 loop: CAISERSGTEYKNIQYF. In nucleotides, the CDR3 is TGTGCCATCAGTGAAAGATCCGGGACAGAATACAAAAACATTCAGTACTTC.

This clonotype was counted at least ten times. The J gene is TRBJ2-7, the V gene TRBV4-2, with TRBD2 identical over 10 bases. V lost 4 bases, J lost 4 bases, and 7 bases stayed unmatched. This CDR3 contains 15 residues. Germline assignment: CDR1 LGHNA and CDR2 YNFKEQ. DNA of the CDR3: TGTGCCAGCAGCCCGTCTAGCGGGAGATCTTACGAGCAGTACTTC. Translating gives CASSPSSGRSYEQYF.

The chain links TRBV6-2 or TRBV6-3 to TRBJ1-1; D may be TRBD1 (5 bases). Germline assignment: CDR1 MNHEY and CDR2 SVGEGT. The V and J ends lost 4 bases and 11 bases respectively, with 14 bases between them. The CDR3 is 12 amino acids. The CDR3 protein is CASSSQVGGAFF. As DNA, the CDR3 is TGTGCCAGCAGTTCTCAAGTTGGGGGGGCTTTCTTT.